This TCR beta chain derives from a study of T-cell memory formation after mild COVID-19. As to this clonotype: Its cognate antigen is unknown.

TCRdb used MiXCR to reprocess the 5' RACE reads, holding one entry per CDR3 protein. The table includes around 140,000 distinct CDR3 sequences, 15% to 20% detected once. The study, taken as a whole, reports: Within pre-infection memory, some responding clones were found, suggesting cross-reactive memory joined. While clones contracting from day 15 to 85 were balanced between CD4 and CD8, later expanders leaned CD4+. Shrinking CD4+ clones resided mostly in CM and EM, and CD8+ ones in EMRA.

The germline V gene encodes CDR1 ENHRY and CDR2 SYGVKD. J was trimmed by 5 bases and V by 2 bases; bases with no gene match: 9. This CDR3 comprises 16 residues. The chain recombines TRBV10-3 with TRBJ2-7, with TRBD1 matching 10 bases. What was sequenced was PBMCs or a T cell subset sorted from them (not recorded which). The receptor's source is an adult woman who had mild COVID-19 (a few samples of this study predate the infection). Cell type and time point are not known. CDR3 protein: CAISENPGTGADEQYF. The CDR3 nucleotides read TGTGCCATCAGTGAGAACCCCGGGACAGGGGCCGACGAGCAGTACTTC.